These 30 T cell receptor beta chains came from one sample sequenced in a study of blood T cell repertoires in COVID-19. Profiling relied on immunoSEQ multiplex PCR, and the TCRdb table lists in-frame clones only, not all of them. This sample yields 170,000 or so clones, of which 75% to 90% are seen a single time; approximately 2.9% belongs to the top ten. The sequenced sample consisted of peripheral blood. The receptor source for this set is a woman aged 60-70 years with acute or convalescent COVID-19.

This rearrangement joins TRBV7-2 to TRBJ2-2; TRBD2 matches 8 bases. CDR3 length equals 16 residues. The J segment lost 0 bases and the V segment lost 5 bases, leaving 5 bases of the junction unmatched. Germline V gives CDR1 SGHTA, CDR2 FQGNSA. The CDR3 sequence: CASSKAGAPNTGELFF. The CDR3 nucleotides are TGTGCCAGCAGCAAAGCGGGGGCCCCGAACACCGGGGAGCTGTTTTTT.

The CDR3 loop is CASSSGGYYGYTF. The CDR3 bases are TGTGCCAGCAGTTCGGGAGGGTACTATGGCTACACCTTC. The J gene is TRBJ1-2, the V gene TRBV28; D ambiguous. CDR1 and CDR2 (germline): MDHEN, SYDVKM. V lost 4 bases and J 3 bases, leaving 9 bases between the germline ends. The CDR3 has 13 residues.

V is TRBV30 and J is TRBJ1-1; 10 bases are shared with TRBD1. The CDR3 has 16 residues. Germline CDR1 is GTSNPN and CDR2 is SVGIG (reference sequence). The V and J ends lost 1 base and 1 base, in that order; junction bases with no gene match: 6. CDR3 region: CAWSGGTGAANTEAFF. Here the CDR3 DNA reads TGTGCCTGGAGTGGAGGGACAGGGGCGGCGAACACTGAAGCTTTCTTT.

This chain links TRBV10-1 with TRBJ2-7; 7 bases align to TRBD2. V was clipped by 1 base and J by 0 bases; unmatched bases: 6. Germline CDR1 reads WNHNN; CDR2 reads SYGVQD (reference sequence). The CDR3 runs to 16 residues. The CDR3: CASSEWEGSFSYEQYF. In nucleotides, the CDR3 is TGCGCCAGCAGTGAGTGGGAGGGGAGTTTCTCCTACGAGCAGTACTTC.

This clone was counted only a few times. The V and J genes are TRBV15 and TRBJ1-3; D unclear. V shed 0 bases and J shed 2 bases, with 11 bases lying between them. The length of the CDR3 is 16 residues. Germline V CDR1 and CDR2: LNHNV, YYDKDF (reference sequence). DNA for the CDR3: TGTGCCACCAGCAGAGACTTCGGGTTCGCTGGAAACACCATATATTTT. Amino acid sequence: CATSRDFGFAGNTIYF.

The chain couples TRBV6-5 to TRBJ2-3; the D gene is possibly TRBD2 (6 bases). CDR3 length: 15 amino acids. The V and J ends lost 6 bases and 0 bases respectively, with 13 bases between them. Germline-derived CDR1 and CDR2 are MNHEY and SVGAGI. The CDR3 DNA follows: TGTGCCAGCAGCACGGACTATTCTAGCACAGATACGCAGTATTTT. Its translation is CASSTDYSSTDTQYF.

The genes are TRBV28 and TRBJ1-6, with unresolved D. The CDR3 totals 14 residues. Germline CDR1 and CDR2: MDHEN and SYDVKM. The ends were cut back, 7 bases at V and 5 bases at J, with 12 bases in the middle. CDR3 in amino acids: CASIYRRDNSPLHF. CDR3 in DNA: TGTGCCAGCATTTATCGACGGGATAATTCACCCCTCCACTTT.

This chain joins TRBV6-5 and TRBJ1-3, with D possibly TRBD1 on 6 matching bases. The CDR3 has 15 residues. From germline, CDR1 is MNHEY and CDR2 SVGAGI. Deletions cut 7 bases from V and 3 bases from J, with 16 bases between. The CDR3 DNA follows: TGTGCCAGCACAGGGGCCAGGGAATTTGGAAACACCATATATTTT. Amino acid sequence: CASTGAREFGNTIYF.

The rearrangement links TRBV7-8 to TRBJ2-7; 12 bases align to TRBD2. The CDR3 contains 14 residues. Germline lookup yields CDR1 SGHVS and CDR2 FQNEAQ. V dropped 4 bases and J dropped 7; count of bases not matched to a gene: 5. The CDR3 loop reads CASSWSGTSGEQYF. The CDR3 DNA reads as TGTGCCAGCAGCTGGTCCGGGACTAGCGGGGAGCAGTACTTC.

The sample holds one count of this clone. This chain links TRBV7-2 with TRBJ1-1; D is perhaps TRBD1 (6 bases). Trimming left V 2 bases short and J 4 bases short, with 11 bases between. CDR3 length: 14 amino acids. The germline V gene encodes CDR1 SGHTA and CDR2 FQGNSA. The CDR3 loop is CASSLRGFPTEAFF. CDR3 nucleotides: TGTGCCAGCAGCTTAAGGGGGTTTCCCACTGAAGCTTTCTTT.

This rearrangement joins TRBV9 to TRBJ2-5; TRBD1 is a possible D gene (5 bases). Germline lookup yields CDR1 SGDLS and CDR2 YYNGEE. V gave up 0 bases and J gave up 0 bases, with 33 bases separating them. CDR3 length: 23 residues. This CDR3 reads CASSVAMVQAQASIVLYQETQYF. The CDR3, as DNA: TGTGCCAGCAGCGTAGCCATGGTACAGGCCCAGGCGTCAATCGTTCTGTACCAAGAGACCCAGTACTTC.

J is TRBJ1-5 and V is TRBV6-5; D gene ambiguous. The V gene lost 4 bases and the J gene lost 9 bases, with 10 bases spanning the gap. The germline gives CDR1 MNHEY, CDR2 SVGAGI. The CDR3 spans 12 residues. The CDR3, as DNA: TGTGCCAGCAGTTCGGTCGGTCCGCCCCAGCATTTT. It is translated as CASSSVGPPQHF.

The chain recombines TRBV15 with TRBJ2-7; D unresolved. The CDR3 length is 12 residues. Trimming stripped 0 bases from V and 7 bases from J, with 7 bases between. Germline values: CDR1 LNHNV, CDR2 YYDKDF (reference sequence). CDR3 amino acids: CATSRDLREQYF. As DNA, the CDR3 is TGTGCCACCAGCAGAGATCTGCGAGAGCAGTACTTC. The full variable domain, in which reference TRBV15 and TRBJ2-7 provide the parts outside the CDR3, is DAMVIQNPRYQVTQFGKPVTLSCSQTLNHNVMYWYQQKSSQAPKLLFHYYDKDFNNEADTPDNFQSRRPNTSFCFLDIRSPGLGDTAMYLCATSRDLREQYFGPGTRLTVT.

The DNA of the CDR3 is TGTGCCAGCAGTGAAGCTCAGGGGGGCACAGATACGCAGTATTTT. It codes for CASSEAQGGTDTQYF. The rearrangement links TRBV2 to TRBJ2-3, with 7 bases matching TRBD1. Germline CDR1 reads SNHLY; CDR2 reads FYNNEI. V gave up 0 bases and J gave up 1 base; unmatched junction bases: 1. This CDR3 is 15 amino acids long.

The CDR3 loop is CATSDLQAGGPYNEQFF. The DNA for the CDR3 is TGTGCCACCAGTGATTTGCAAGCGGGGGGACCCTACAATGAGCAGTTCTTC. The chain employs TRBV24-1 and TRBJ2-1; 9 bases line up with TRBD2. V was pared by 0 bases and J by 2 bases, with 4 bases of the junction left unmatched. Looked up from germline, CDR1 is KGHDR and CDR2 is SFDVKD. This CDR3 has 17 amino acids.

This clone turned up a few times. CDR3 bases: TGTGCCAGCAGACAACCGGGTCATGAAGCTTTCTTT. It codes for CASRQPGHEAFF. V gene TRBV12-3 or TRBV12-4 combines with J gene TRBJ1-1; no firm D call. Trimming stripped 6 bases from V and 7 bases from J, with 12 bases between. The CDR3 has 12 amino acids.

DNA of the CDR3: TGTGCCACCAGTGATAGGGGACAGAACTATGGCTACACCTTC. This encodes CATSDRGQNYGYTF. The genes are TRBV24-1 and TRBJ1-2, with 7 bases fitting TRBD1. The CDR3 contains 14 residues. Trimming removed 3 bases from V and 2 bases from J; junction bases left unmatched: 2. CDR1 is KGHDR and CDR2 is SFDVKD in the germline V gene.

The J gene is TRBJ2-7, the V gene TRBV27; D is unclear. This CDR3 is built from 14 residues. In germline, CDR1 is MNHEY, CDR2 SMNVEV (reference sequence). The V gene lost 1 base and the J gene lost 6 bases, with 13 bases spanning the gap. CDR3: CASSLFSRPAEQYF. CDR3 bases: TGTGCCAGCAGTTTATTCTCCAGGCCCGCCGAGCAGTACTTC.

DNA of the CDR3: TGCAGCGTTGTCGGCGGGGGGTACAATGAGCAGTTCTTC. This gives the protein CSVVGGGYNEQFF. V usage is TRBV29-1 and J usage is TRBJ2-1, with 8 bases identical to TRBD2. CDR1 and CDR2 from the germline V gene are SQVTM and ANQGSEA. Trimming removed 4 bases from V and 4 bases from J; junction bases left unmatched: 3. CDR3 length: 13 amino acids.

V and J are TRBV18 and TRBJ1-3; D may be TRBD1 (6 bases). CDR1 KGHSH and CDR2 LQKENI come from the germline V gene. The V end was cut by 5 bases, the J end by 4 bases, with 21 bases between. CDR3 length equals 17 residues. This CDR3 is CASSTMSTGTPGNTIYF. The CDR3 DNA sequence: TGTGCCAGCTCAACCATGTCCACCGGGACACCCGGAAACACCATATATTTT.

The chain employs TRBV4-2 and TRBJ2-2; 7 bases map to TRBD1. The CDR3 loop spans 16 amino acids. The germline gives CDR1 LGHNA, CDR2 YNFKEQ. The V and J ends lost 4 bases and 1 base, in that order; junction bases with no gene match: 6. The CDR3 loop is CASSLEGAGNTGELFF. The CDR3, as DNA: TGTGCCAGCAGCCTCGAGGGGGCTGGGAACACCGGGGAGCTGTTTTTT.

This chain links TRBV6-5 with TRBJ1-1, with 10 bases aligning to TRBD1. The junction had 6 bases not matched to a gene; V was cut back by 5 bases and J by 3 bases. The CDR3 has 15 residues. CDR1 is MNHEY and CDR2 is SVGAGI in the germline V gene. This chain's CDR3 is CASSTTGGYHTEAFF. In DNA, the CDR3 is TGTGCCAGCAGTACGACAGGGGGCTACCACACTGAAGCTTTCTTT.

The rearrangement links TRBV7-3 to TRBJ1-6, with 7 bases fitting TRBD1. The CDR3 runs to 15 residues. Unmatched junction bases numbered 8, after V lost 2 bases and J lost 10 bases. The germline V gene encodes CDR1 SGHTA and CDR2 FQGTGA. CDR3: CASSLLDREGSPLHF. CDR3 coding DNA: TGTGCCAGCAGCTTACTCGACAGGGAAGGGTCACCCCTCCACTTT. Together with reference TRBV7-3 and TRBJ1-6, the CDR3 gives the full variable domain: GAGVSQTPSNKVTEKGKYVELRCDPISGHTALYWYRQSLGQGPEFLIYFQGTGAADDSGLPNDRFFAVRPEGSVSTLKIQRTERGDSAVYLCASSLLDREGSPLHFGNGTRLTVT.

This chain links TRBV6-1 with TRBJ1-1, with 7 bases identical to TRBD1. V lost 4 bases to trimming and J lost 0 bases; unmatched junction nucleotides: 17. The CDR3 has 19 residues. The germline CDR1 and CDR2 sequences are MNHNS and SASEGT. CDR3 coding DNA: TGTGCCAGCAGTGGCAGGGTAGATGTCGGGACAGTCATGAACACTGAAGCTTTCTTT. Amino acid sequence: CASSGRVDVGTVMNTEAFF.

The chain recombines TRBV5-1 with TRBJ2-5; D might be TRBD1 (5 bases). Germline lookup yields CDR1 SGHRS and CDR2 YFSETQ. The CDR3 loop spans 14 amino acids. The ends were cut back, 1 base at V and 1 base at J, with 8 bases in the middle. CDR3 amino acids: CASSLRRVQETQYF. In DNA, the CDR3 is TGCGCCAGCAGCTTGCGCAGGGTCCAAGAGACCCAGTACTTC.

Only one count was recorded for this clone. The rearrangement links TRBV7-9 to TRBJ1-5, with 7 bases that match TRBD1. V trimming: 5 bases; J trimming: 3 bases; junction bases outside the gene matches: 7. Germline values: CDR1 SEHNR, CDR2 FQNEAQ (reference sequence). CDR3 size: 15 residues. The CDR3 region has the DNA TGTGCCAGCAGCCCCGGAGACAGGGACAATCAGCCCCAGCATTTT. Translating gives CASSPGDRDNQPQHF.

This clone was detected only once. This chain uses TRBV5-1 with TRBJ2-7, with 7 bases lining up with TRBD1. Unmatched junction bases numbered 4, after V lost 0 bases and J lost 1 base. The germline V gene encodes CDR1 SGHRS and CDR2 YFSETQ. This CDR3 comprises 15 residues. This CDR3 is CASSLGDSVSYEQYF. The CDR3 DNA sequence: TGCGCCAGCAGCTTGGGGGACAGTGTTTCCTACGAGCAGTACTTC.

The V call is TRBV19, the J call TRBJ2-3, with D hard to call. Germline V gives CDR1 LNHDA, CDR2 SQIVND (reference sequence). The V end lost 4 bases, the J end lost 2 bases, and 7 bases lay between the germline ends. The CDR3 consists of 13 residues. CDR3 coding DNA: TGTGCCAGTAGTACGGTTCTCACAGATACGCAGTATTTT. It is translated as CASSTVLTDTQYF. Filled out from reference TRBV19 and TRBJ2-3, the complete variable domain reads DGGITQSPKYLFRKEGQNVTLSCEQNLNHDAMYWYRQDPGQGLRLIYYSQIVNDFQKGDIAEGYSVSREKKESFPLTVTSAQKNPTAFYLCASSTVLTDTQYFGPGTRLTVL.

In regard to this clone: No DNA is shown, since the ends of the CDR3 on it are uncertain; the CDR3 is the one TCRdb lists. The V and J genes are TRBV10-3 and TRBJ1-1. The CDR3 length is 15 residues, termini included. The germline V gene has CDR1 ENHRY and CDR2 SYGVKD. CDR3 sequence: CAISTSADLVTEAFF.

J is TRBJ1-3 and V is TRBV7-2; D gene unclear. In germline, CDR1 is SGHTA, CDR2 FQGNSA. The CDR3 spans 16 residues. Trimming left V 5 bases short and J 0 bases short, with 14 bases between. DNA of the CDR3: TGTGCCAGCAGCACCCAACCACAAAGCTCTGGAAACACCATATATTTT. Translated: CASSTQPQSSGNTIYF.